This T cell receptor beta chain was sequenced during a study of T-cell memory formation after mild COVID-19. For the study at large: Clusters of TCRs were largely donor specific.

5'RACE with constant-segment primers built TCRalpha and TCRbeta cDNA libraries with UMIs. TCRdb re-derived calls from the 5' RACE reads in MiXCR, one entry per CDR3 protein. Here the sample spans around 200,000 distinct CDR3 sequences, around 21% being singletons. Study-wide results and limits: Among CD4+ contracting clones, most were CM and EM, and CD8+ ones EMRA.

Germline CDR1 is SEHNR and CDR2 is FQNEAQ (reference sequence). The CDR3 contains 17 residues. V dropped 8 bases and J dropped 2 bases, with 21 bases sitting between them. At least ten counts were recorded for this clonotype. Its antigen is currently unknown. The TCR originated in an adult woman who had mild COVID-19 (a few samples of this study predate the infection). Cell type and time point are not known. The specimen sequenced was PBMCs or a T cell subset sorted from them (not recorded which). The genes are TRBV7-9 and TRBJ2-2; D might be TRBD1 (6 bases). The CDR3 reads CASHFGTPEKNTGELFF. In DNA, the CDR3 is TGTGCCAGCCACTTCGGGACACCTGAAAAAAACACCGGGGAGCTGTTTTTT. Supplemented by reference TRBV7-9 and TRBJ2-2, the full variable domain reads DTGVSQNPRHKITKRGQNVTFRCDPISEHNRLYWYRQTLGQGPEFLTYFQNEAQLEKSRLLSDRFSAERPKGSFSTLEIQRTEQGDSAMYLCASHFGTPEKNTGELFFGEGSRLTVL.